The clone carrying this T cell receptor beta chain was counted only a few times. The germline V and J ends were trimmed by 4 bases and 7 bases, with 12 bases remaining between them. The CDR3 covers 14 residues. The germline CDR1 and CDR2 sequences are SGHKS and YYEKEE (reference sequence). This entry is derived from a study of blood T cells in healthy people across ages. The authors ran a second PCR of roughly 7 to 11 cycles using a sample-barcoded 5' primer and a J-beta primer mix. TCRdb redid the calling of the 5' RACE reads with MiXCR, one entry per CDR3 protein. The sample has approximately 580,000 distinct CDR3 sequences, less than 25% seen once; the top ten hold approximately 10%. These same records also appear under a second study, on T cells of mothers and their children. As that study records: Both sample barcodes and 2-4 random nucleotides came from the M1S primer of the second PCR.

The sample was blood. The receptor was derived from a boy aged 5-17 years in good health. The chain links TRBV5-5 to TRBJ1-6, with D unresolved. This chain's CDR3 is CASSPLAGNSPLHF. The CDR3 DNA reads TGTGCCAGCAGCCCTCTGGCGGGGAATTCACCCCTCCACTTT.